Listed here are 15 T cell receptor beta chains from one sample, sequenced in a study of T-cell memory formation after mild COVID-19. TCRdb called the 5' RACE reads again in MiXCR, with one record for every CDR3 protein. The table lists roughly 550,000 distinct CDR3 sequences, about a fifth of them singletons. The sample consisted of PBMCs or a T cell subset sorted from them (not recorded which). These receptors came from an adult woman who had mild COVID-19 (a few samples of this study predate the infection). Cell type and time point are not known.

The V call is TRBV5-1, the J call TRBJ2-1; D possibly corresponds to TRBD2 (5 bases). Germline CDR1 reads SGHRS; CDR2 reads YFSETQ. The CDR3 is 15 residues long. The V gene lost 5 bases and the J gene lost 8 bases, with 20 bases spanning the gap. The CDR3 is CASSSLVGRADEQFF. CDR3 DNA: TGCGCCAGCAGTTCTCTTGTAGGGCGGGCGGATGAGCAGTTCTTC.

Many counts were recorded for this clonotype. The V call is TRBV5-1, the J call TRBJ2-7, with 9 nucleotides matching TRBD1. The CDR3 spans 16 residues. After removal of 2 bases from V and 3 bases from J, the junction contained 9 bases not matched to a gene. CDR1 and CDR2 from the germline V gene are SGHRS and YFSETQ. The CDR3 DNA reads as TGCGCCAGCAGCTTCCTCCGGGACAGGGACATCTACGAGCAGTACTTC. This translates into CASSFLRDRDIYEQYF.

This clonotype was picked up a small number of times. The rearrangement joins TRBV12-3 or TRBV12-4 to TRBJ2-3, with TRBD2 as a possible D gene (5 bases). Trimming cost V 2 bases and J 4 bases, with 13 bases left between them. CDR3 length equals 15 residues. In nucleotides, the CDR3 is TGTGCCAGCAGTTTATGGGTAGCGAGGGCAGATACGCAGTATTTT. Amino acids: CASSLWVARADTQYF.

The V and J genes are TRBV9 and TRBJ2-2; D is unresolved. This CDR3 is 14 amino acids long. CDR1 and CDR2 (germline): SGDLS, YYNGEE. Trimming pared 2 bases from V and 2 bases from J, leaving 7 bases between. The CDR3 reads CASSVLANTGELFF. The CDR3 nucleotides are TGTGCCAGCAGCGTTCTGGCCAACACCGGGGAGCTGTTTTTT.

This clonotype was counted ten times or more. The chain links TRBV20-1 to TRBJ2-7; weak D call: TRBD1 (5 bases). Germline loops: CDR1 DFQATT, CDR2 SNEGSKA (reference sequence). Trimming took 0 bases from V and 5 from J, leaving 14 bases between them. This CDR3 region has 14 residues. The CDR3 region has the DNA TGCAGTGCTAGAGATGGGCTAGACAGCGACGAGCAGTACTTC. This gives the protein CSARDGLDSDEQYF.

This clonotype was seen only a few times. The CDR3 reads CASSLGRSDEAFF. In DNA form, the CDR3 reads TGTGCCAGCAGTTTGGGGCGGTCCGACGAAGCTTTCTTT. The chain combines TRBV28 with TRBJ1-1; perhaps TRBD1 as D (5 bases). The ends were cut back, 3 bases at V and 8 bases at J, with 13 bases in the middle. CDR1 and CDR2 (germline): MDHEN, SYDVKM. The CDR3 contains 13 residues.

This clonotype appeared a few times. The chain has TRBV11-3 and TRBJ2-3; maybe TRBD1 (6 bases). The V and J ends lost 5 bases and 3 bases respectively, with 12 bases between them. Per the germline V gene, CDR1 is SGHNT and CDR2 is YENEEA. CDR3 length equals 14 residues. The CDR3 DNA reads TGTGCCAGCAGCCCCCAAAGGGGGACAGATACGCAGTATTTT. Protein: CASSPQRGTDTQYF. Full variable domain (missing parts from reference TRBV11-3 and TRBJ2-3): EAGVVQSPRYKIIEKKQPVAFWCNPISGHNTLYWYLQNLGQGPELLIRYENEEAVDDSQLPKDRFSAERLKGVDSTLKIQPAELGDSAVYLCASSPQRGTDTQYFGPGTRLTVL.

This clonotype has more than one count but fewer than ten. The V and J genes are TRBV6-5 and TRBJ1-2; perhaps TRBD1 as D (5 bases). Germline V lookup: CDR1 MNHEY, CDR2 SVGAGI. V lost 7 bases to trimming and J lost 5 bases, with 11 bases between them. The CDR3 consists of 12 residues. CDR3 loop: CASTPGRYGYTF. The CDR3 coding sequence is TGTGCCAGCACCCCGGGACGATATGGCTACACCTTC.

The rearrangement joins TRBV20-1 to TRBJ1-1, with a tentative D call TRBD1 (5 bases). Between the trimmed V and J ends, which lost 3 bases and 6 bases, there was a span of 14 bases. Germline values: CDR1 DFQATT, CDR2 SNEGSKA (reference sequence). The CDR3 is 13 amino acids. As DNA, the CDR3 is TGCAGTGCTAGTGATAGGAGGGGCCCTGAAGCTTTCTTT. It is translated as CSASDRRGPEAFF.

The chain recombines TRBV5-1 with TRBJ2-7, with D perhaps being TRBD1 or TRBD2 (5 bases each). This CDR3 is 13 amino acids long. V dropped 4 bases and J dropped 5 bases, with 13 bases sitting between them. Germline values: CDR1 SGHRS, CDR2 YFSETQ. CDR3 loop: CASSAGARNEQYF. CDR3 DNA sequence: TGCGCCAGCAGCGCCGGGGCCAGAAACGAGCAGTACTTC.

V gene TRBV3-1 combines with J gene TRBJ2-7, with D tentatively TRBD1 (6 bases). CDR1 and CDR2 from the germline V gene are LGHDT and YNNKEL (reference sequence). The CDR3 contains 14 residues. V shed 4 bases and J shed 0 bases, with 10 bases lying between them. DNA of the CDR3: TGTGCCAGCAGCCGGACAGTTGGCTCCTACGAGCAGTACTTC. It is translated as CASSRTVGSYEQYF.

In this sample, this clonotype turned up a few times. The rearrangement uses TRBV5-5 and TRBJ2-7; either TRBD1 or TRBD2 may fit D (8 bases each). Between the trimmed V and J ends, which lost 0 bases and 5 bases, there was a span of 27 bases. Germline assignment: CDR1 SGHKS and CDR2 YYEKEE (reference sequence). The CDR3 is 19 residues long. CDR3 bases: TGTGCCAGCAGCTTGGGCGACAGGGGTTATACGGCGGGAGGTGACGAGCAGTACTTC. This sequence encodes CASSLGDRGYTAGGDEQYF.

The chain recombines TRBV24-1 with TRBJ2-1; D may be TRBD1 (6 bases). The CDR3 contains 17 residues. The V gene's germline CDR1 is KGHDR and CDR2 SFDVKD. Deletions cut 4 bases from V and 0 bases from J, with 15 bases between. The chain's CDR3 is CATSESTGFLSYNEQFF. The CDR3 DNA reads TGTGCCACCAGTGAGTCGACAGGATTCCTCTCCTACAATGAGCAGTTCTTC.

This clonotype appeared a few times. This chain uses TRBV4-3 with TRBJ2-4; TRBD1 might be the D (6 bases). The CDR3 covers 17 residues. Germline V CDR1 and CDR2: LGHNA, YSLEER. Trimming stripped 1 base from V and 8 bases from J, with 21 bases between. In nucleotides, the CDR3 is TGCGCCAGCAGCCAAGGAATGGGGGCAGGGGAGAGGGACATTCAGTACTTC. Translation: CASSQGMGAGERDIQYF.

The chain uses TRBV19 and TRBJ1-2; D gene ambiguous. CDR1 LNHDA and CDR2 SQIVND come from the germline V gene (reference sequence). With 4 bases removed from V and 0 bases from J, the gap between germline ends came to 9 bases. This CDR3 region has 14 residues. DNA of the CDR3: TGTGCCAGTAGTACACAGCATACTAACTATGGCTACACCTTC. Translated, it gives CASSTQHTNYGYTF.